This entry lists 5 T cell receptor beta chains sequenced from one sample in a study of blood T cell repertoires in COVID-19. TCRdb's table, derived via immunoSEQ multiplex PCR, lists solely in-frame clones and lacks some. Here the sample spans roughly 300,000 clones, roughly 86% being singletons. Sequenced sample: peripheral blood. The source is a woman between 50 and 59 years old with acute or convalescent COVID-19.

This chain joins TRBV2 and TRBJ1-1; no reliable D call. CDR1 is SNHLY, CDR2 FYNNEI, per germline. V lost 4 bases, J lost 0 bases, and 6 bases lay in between. The CDR3 loop spans 13 amino acids. This CDR3 is CASSVYMNTEAFF. CDR3 DNA sequence: TGTGCCAGCAGTGTTTATATGAACACTGAAGCTTTCTTT.

The rearrangement uses TRBV13 and TRBJ1-1, with 9 bases that match TRBD1. Germline CDR1 and CDR2: PRHDT and FYEKMQ (reference sequence). Trimming cost V 3 bases and J 1 base; bases outside gene matches: 3. The CDR3 has 15 residues. The CDR3 sequence: CASSFTGGTNTEAFF. The CDR3 DNA reads TGTGCCAGCAGCTTTACAGGGGGCACGAACACTGAAGCTTTCTTT.

The V call is TRBV29-1, the J call TRBJ2-5; possible D gene TRBD2, 6 bases. The V end lost 6 bases, the J end lost 4 bases, and 12 bases lay between the germline ends. Germline V gene lookup returns CDR1 SQVTM and CDR2 ANQGSEA. The CDR3 contains 12 residues. CDR3 residues: CSVASGVETQYF. The CDR3 bases are TGCAGCGTGGCTTCGGGGGTAGAGACCCAGTACTTC.

V usage is TRBV28 and J usage is TRBJ2-3; the match to TRBD2 covers 10 bases. The ends lost 5 bases at V and 11 bases at J; junction bases unmatched: 4. CDR3 length: 12 amino acids. The germline CDR1 and CDR2 sequences are MDHEN and SYDVKM. The CDR3 sequence is CASSPGTSEQYF. CDR3 sequence (DNA): TGTGCCAGCAGTCCCGGGACTAGCGAGCAGTATTTT.

The chain couples TRBV21-1 to TRBJ2-1; TRBD2 is the table's D call, not checked against the DNA. TRBV21-1 is reported as a pseudogene. The CDR3 totals 16 residues. The CDR3 spells CASGPRTSGTYNEQFF. DNA of the CDR3: TGTGCCAGCGGACCGCGAACTAGCGGGACCTACAATGAGCAGTTCTTC.